This TCR beta chain originates from a study of cytomegalovirus exposure and HLA in healthy donors. Across the whole study: Earlier, 110 million or so unique TCR beta sequences were recovered from approximately 180 million T cells by an analysis. Points from the study as a whole: Reportedly, diagnosis of cytomegalovirus status by the classifier showed high specificity and sensitivity.

Germline lookup yields CDR1 MDHEN and CDR2 SYDVKM. V lost 5 bases, J lost 2 bases, and 10 bases stayed unmatched. The CDR3 runs to 16 residues. About this clone itself: Its antigen is not known.

The PCR contained 60 Vbeta and 13 Jbeta primers. Assay: immunoSEQ multiplex PCR; the TCRdb copy retains only in-frame clones and omits some. Of 150,000 or so clones in the sample, roughly 79% were seen once. These donors, healthy bone marrow donors, were studied. The study sampled nominally healthy donors, though unrecorded immune exposures were likely. The sequence was collected from a man aged 40-55 years in good health and CMV-seropositive. The sample consisted of PBMCs. This chain links TRBV28 with TRBJ2-5; 8 bases line up with TRBD1. In DNA form, the CDR3 reads TGTGCCAGCAGTCTAGGACAGGGAGTAAGACAAGAGACCCAGTACTTC. Protein sequence: CASSLGQGVRQETQYF.